This T cell receptor (beta chain) was sequenced for a study of regulatory T cells in long-lasting Graves disease. Relying on iRepertoire HTBI primers and Arm-PCR of CDR3 regions, the team built TCR beta libraries. TCRdb passed the multiplex PCR reads through MiXCR, listing each CDR3 protein once. The table shows around 500,000 distinct CDR3 sequences, with 13% occurring only once. This clonotype has just a few counts. Stated time point: newly diagnosed GD, antithyroid drugs for less than 3 months. There was RNA extracted from PBMCs, and the TCR library was made from it. The CDR3 loop spans 15 amino acids. Germline CDR1 and CDR2: MNHEY and SMNVEV (reference sequence). Trimming removed 8 bases at V and 0 bases at J, with 11 bases between. These data were likewise used in another study, on T cells in Graves' hyperthyroidism and ophthalmopathy.

This chain uses TRBV27 with TRBJ2-6, with D possibly called TRBD1 or TRBD2 (6 bases each). Here the sequenced sample was peripheral blood mononuclear cells (PBMCs), taken at new diagnosis, from a patient treated with antithyroid drugs. This sequence was found in a man aged 25 to 40 with Graves disease. CDR3 sequence reads: CASSKGGSGANVLTF. CDR3 DNA: TGTGCCAGCTCGAAGGGGGGCTCTGGGGCCAACGTCCTGACTTTC.